This T cell receptor (beta chain) was documented in a study of shared clonotypes between healthy human individuals. About the research overall: Researchers drew samples from a couple of women and three men aged 18 to 49.

Libraries were prepared by immunoSEQ multiplex PCR; TCRdb keeps only in-frame clonotypes and omits some of them. This table holds around 1,900,000 clones, just under 95% found once. The CDR3 contains 14 residues. The V end was cut by 5 bases, the J end by 5 bases, with 12 bases between. Germline V gene lookup returns CDR1 SEHNR and CDR2 FQNEAQ (reference sequence). Study-level results: Having only a few donors restricted how much genetic and exposure-history diversity was captured.

This clone has only one observation. Its target is unknown. Naive-designated CD8 cells lacked CD45RO, were positively enriched for CCR7, and omitted terminally differentiated effector memory CD45RA+ cells. The source is a man in his late teens or twenties in good health. Some clones in this sample may be carry-over from other donors' samples. V is TRBV7-9 and J is TRBJ1-4, with TRBD1 as a possible D gene (5 bases). Sequencing was performed on naive CD8+ T cells from PBMCs. CDR3 protein: CASSTTRGNEKLFF. CDR3 nucleotides: TGTGCCAGCAGCACAACCCGGGGCAATGAAAAACTGTTTTTT.